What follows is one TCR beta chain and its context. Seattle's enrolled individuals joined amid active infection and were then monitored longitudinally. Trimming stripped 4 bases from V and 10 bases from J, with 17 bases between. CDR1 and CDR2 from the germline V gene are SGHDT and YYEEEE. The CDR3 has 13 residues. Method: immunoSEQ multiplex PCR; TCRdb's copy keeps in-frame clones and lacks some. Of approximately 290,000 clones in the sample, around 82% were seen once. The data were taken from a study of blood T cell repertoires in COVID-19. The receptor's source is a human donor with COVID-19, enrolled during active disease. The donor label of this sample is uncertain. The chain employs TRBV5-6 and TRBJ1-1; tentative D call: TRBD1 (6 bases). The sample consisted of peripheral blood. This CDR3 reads CASSEWGRGAAFF. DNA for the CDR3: TGTGCCAGCAGCGAATGGGGTCGGGGGGCAGCTTTCTTT.